These T cell receptor beta chains were read from a single sample in a study of PD-1 blockade in classical Hodgkin lymphoma. Sequencing was performed with immunoSEQ multiplex PCR; in TCRdb, only in-frame clones are kept and a portion is missing. The sample shows 40,000 or so clones, 86% of them seen only once. The source material was peripheral blood mononuclear cells (PBMCs), sampled before the second cycle of nivolumab. All receptors derive from a human donor with classical Hodgkin lymphoma. CDR3s include the opening cysteine and the closing phenylalanine or tryptophan. The D gene is left open where the match is weak. The size of a clone is reported for some rows only, either as once, few or many, or as a class for expanded clones.

CTSRHRIYPGNEQFF	TGCACCAGCAGACACAGGATCTATCCGGGCAATGAGCAGTTCTTC	-	-	TRBV1	TRBJ2-1
CASSLFRSGTSSTVEQFF	TGTGCCAGCAGCTTATTCCGCAGCGGGACTAGCTCTACAGTTGAGCAGTTCTTC	-	TRBD2	TRBV7-6	TRBJ2-1
CASSQSVRRLSTDTQYF	TGCGCCAGCAGCCAAAGTGTTAGAAGGCTAAGCACAGATACGCAGTATTTT	-	-	TRBV4-3	TRBJ2-3
CASSPLPDTTYEQYF	TGTGCCAGCAGCCCACTCCCAGACACAACCTACGAGCAGTACTTC	-	-	TRBV7-6	TRBJ2-7
CASSYGGGTEAFF	TGTGCCAGCAGTTACGGGGGCGGCACTGAAGCTTTCTTT	-	-	TRBV6-6	TRBJ1-1
CASSPGTVKNIQYF	TGTGCCAGCTCACCAGGGACAGTAAAAAACATTCAGTACTTC	-	TRBD1	TRBV18	TRBJ2-4
CASSLGQGGSYEQYF	TGTGCCAGCAGCCTCGGACAGGGTGGCTCCTACGAGCAGTACTTC	-	TRBD1	TRBV9	TRBJ2-7
CASSLVAGSSYEQYF	TGTGCCAGCAGCTTAGTAGCGGGGTCCTCCTACGAGCAGTACTTC	-	TRBD2	TRBV11-2	TRBJ2-7
CASSQDGTSMKTQYF	TGTGCCAGCAGCCAAGACGGGACCAGTATGAAGACCCAGTACTTC	once	-	TRBV4-2	TRBJ2-5
CASSDRLGVREQYF	TGCGCCAGCAGTGACCGTCTTGGGGTGCGCGAGCAGTACTTC	-	-	TRBV10-1	TRBJ2-7
CASSFVAGADEQFF	TGTGCCAGCAGTTTCGTAGCGGGAGCGGATGAGCAGTTCTTC	-	TRBD2	TRBV27	TRBJ2-1
CASSPGEDGRLNTEAFF	TGCGCCAGCAGCCCTGGGGAAGACGGGCGGTTGAACACTGAAGCTTTCTTT	-	-	TRBV4-3	TRBJ1-1
CASSPQTSGRVYEQYF	TGTGCCAGCAGTCCGCAGACTAGCGGGAGAGTTTACGAGCAGTACTTC	-	TRBD2	TRBV27	TRBJ2-7
CASSVEAGELFF	TGTGCCAGTAGTGTGGAAGCCGGGGAGCTGTTTTTT	-	-	TRBV19	TRBJ2-2
CSVAPNGNTIYF	TGCAGCGTTGCGCCCAATGGAAACACCATATATTTT	-	-	TRBV29-1	TRBJ1-3
CASSYSGNTDTQYF	TGTGCCAGCAGTTACTCGGGCAACACAGATACGCAGTATTTT	-	-	TRBV6-6	TRBJ2-3
CASSEADRGWQPQHF	TGTGCCAGCAGTGAGGCGGACAGGGGTTGGCAGCCCCAGCATTTT	once	TRBD1	TRBV6-1	TRBJ1-5
CASSIKGRGSSGNTIYF	TGTGCCAGTAGTATCAAAGGACGGGGGAGCTCTGGAAACACCATATATTTT	-	-	TRBV19	TRBJ1-3
CAINVAGGNQETQYF	TGTGCCATCAACGTCGCGGGGGGGAACCAAGAGACCCAGTACTTC	-	TRBD2	TRBV10-3	TRBJ2-5
CASSQGGGAGAHYEQYF	TGCGCCAGCAGCCAAGGGGGGGGTGCGGGGGCGCACTACGAGCAGTACTTC	-	-	TRBV4-3	TRBJ2-7
CASTQGDGNTIYF	TGTGCCAGCACACAGGGTGATGGAAACACCATATATTTT	-	-	TRBV28	TRBJ1-3
CASRLDRVGELFF	TGTGCCAGCAGACTGGACAGGGTCGGGGAGCTGTTTTTT	-	TRBD1	TRBV11-2	TRBJ2-2
CASSLGAGTKDYGYTF	TGTGCCAGCAGCTTAGGAGCGGGCACTAAGGACTATGGCTACACCTTC	medium-sized	-	TRBV5-6	TRBJ1-2
CASSVGTSGSYEQYF	TGTGCCAGCAGCGTTGGGACTAGCGGTTCCTACGAGCAGTACTTC	-	TRBD2	TRBV9	TRBJ2-7
CASSRDTAYEQYF	TGCGCCAGCAGCAGGGACACAGCCTACGAGCAGTACTTC	-	-	TRBV5-1	TRBJ2-7
CASSLLGGAGGQPQHF	TGTGCCAGCAGTTTACTAGGGGGCGCAGGGGGTCAGCCCCAGCATTTT	-	TRBD1	TRBV27	TRBJ1-5
CASSLGLAGTLQETQYF	TGCGCCAGCAGCTTGGGACTAGCGGGAACCCTCCAAGAGACCCAGTACTTC	-	TRBD2	TRBV5-1	TRBJ2-5
CASSYWTSGRAEQFF	TGCGCCAGCAGCTATTGGACTAGCGGGAGGGCCGAGCAGTTCTTC	-	TRBD2	TRBV5-1	TRBJ2-1
CASSADRYNYGYTF	TGTGCCAGCAGCGCGGACCGATATAACTATGGCTACACCTTC	few	-	TRBV27	TRBJ1-2
CASSPPWGRATDTQYF	TGTGCCAGCTCACCACCCTGGGGGAGGGCCACAGATACGCAGTATTTT	-	TRBD2	TRBV18	TRBJ2-3
CASRLEGALNTEAFF	TGTGCCAGCAGGTTGGAAGGGGCGCTGAACACTGAAGCTTTCTTT	-	-	TRBV7-9	TRBJ1-1
CASSSRGSPDEQYF	TGTGCCAGCAGCAGCAGGGGAAGTCCGGACGAGCAGTACTTC	-	-	TRBV7-2	TRBJ2-7
CASSLDRTPTKQYF	TGTGCCAGCAGCTTAGACAGGACACCTACGAAGCAGTACTTC	few	-	TRBV7-2	TRBJ2-7
CASSEAGGRENEQFF	TGTGCCAGTAGTGAAGCGGGAGGTCGGGAAAATGAGCAGTTCTTC	-	TRBD2	TRBV19	TRBJ2-1
CASSYKGNQPQHF	TGTGCCAGCAGTTACAAAGGAAATCAGCCCCAGCATTTT	few	-	TRBV6-5	TRBJ1-5
CASSTGQGGQPQHF	TGTGCCAGCAGCACTGGACAGGGTGGGCAGCCCCAGCATTTT	-	TRBD1	TRBV5-8	TRBJ1-5
CASSQATGRNTEAFF	TGTGCCAGCAGCCAAGCGACAGGGAGGAACACTGAAGCTTTCTTT	-	TRBD1	TRBV4-2	TRBJ1-1
CASSETSGGTGELFF	TGTGCCAGCAGTGAGACTAGCGGGGGTACCGGGGAGCTGTTTTTT	few	TRBD2	TRBV6-1	TRBJ2-2
CASKEEETQYF	TGTGCCAGCAAGGAAGAAGAGACCCAGTACTTC	once	-	TRBV7-8	TRBJ2-5
CATQLYRGKWETQYF	TGTGCCACCCAACTATACAGGGGGAAGTGGGAGACCCAGTACTTC	-	TRBD1	TRBV6-5	TRBJ2-5
CASSLGDRRPYEQYF	TGTGCCAGCAGTTTGGGGGACAGGAGACCCTACGAGCAGTACTTC	-	TRBD1	TRBV28	TRBJ2-7
CASRVIQGTEAFF	TGTGCCAGCAGGGTCATCCAGGGCACTGAAGCTTTCTTT	once	-	TRBV5-8	TRBJ1-1
CASTDSRQRLRRKPQHF	TGTGCCAGCACGGACAGTAGACAGAGGCTTAGACGAAAGCCCCAGCATTTT	-	-	TRBV9	TRBJ1-5
CSVDTGVTDTQYF	TGCAGCGTTGACACGGGGGTCACAGATACGCAGTATTTT	-	-	TRBV29-1	TRBJ2-3
CASSFATGGISTGELFF	TGTGCCAGCAGTTTTGCGACAGGGGGAATTTCCACCGGGGAGCTGTTTTTT	-	TRBD1	TRBV28	TRBJ2-2
CASSDGGVGNTIYF	TGTGCCAGCAGTGACGGGGGTGTCGGAAACACCATATATTTT	-	-	TRBV2	TRBJ1-3
CASSQGTGDSEKLFF	TGTGCCAGCAGCCAAGGAACAGGGGATAGTGAAAAACTGTTTTTT	-	TRBD1	TRBV4-2	TRBJ1-4
CASSPLGPAGIGNQPQHF	TGCGCCAGCAGCCCGCTGGGTCCAGCGGGAATTGGCAATCAGCCCCAGCATTTT	-	-	TRBV5-1	TRBJ1-5
CASKDPGRTDTQYF	TGTGCCAGTAAAGACCCTGGGCGAACAGATACGCAGTATTTT	-	-	TRBV19	TRBJ2-3
CASSPRANYGYTF	TGTGCCAGCAGCCCCAGAGCTAACTATGGCTACACCTTC	-	-	TRBV28	TRBJ1-2
CASSLVGANEQFF	TGTGCCAGCAGCTTAGTAGGAGCCAATGAGCAGTTCTTC	-	-	TRBV5-4	TRBJ2-1
CASGGVGTYGYTF	TGTGCCAGCGGAGGGGTGGGGACCTATGGCTACACCTTC	-	-	TRBV27	TRBJ1-2
CATSRDFLAGSTDTQYF	TGTGCCACCAGCAGAGATTTCCTAGCGGGTAGCACAGATACGCAGTATTTT	once	TRBD2	TRBV15	TRBJ2-3